These T cell receptor beta chains were read from a single sample in a study of CD8 T cells in Susac syndrome. TCRdb fed the immunoSEQ multiplex PCR reads into MiXCR, producing one record per CDR3 protein. The repertoire holds about 160,000 distinct CDR3 sequences, with approximately 90% as singletons. The material sequenced was CD4+ T cells from PBMCs. These TCRs come from a human donor in good health. CDR3s include the opening cysteine and the closing phenylalanine or tryptophan. A D gene is named only where the DNA matches it firmly. Where a row states a size, it is once, few, many or the class of an expanded clone; other rows omit it.

abundance	d_gene	v_gene	j_gene	CDR3aa	CDR3nt
-	-	TRBV20-1	TRBJ2-4	CSAHGAVAKNIQYF	TGCAGTGCCCACGGGGCGGTAGCCAAAAACATTCAGTACTTC
-	TRBD1	TRBV5-4	TRBJ1-2	CASSWDSANYGYTF	TGTGCCAGCAGCTGGGACAGCGCTAACTATGGCTACACCTTC
-	-	TRBV25-1	TRBJ1-1	CASSDPGRLNTEAFF	TGTGCCAGCAGTGACCCAGGGCGGTTGAACACTGAAGCTTTCTTT
-	-	TRBV19	TRBJ1-6	CASKLGGNSPLHF	TGTGCCAGTAAATTGGGGGGAAATTCACCCCTCCACTTT
-	TRBD1	TRBV2	TRBJ1-6	CASGDRQRSPLHF	TGTGCCAGTGGGGACAGGCAGAGGTCACCCCTCCACTTT
-	TRBD1	TRBV30	TRBJ1-2	CAWSPPGDRAYGYTF	TGTGCCTGGAGTCCCCCGGGGGACAGGGCCTATGGCTACACCTTC
-	TRBD2	TRBV2	TRBJ2-6	CASSRGLAEPSGANVLTF	TGTGCCAGCAGCCGGGGACTAGCGGAACCTTCTGGGGCCAACGTCCTGACTTTC
-	-	TRBV28	TRBJ1-2	CASSPFWGGYGYTF	TGTGCCAGCAGTCCCTTCTGGGGGGGCTATGGCTACACCTTC
-	-	TRBV9	TRBJ1-1	CASSVAPDSPGTEAFF	TGTGCCAGCAGCGTAGCCCCCGACAGTCCTGGGACTGAAGCTTTCTTT
-	-	TRBV5-1	TRBJ2-1	CASSLVHLYNEQFF	TGCGCCAGCAGCTTGGTCCATCTATACAATGAGCAGTTCTTC
-	-	TRBV5-1	TRBJ1-4	CASSLMFGTNEKLFF	TGCGCCAGCAGCTTGATGTTTGGAACTAATGAAAAACTGTTTTTT
-	-	TRBV9	TRBJ2-2	CASGGARQTNTGELFF	TGTGCCAGTGGGGGGGCGAGGCAGACGAACACCGGGGAGCTGTTTTTT
-	-	TRBV6-5	TRBJ1-6	CASSYQGGDTGVNSPLHF	TGTGCCAGCAGTTACCAAGGGGGGGACACGGGGGTTAATTCACCCCTCCACTTT
-	-	TRBV28	TRBJ2-2	CASSLIVPGELFF	TGTGCCAGCAGCCTCATCGTACCCGGGGAGCTGTTTTTT
-	-	TRBV29-1	TRBJ1-1	CSVEDWHRAYRNTEAFF	TGCAGCGTTGAAGATTGGCACAGGGCCTATAGGAACACTGAAGCTTTCTTT
-	TRBD1	TRBV6-2/TRBV6-3	TRBJ2-1	CASSYMGTGDNEQFF	TGTGCCAGCAGTTACATGGGGACAGGGGACAATGAGCAGTTCTTC
-	TRBD1	TRBV7-2	TRBJ2-7	CASSQLGQSSYEQYF	TGTGCCAGCAGCCAACTGGGACAGAGCTCCTACGAGCAGTACTTC
-	TRBD2	TRBV5-1	TRBJ2-3	CASFDPGLAGGLDTQYF	TGCGCCAGCTTCGACCCCGGACTAGCGGGGGGGCTGGATACGCAGTATTTT
-	-	TRBV3-1	TRBJ1-1	CASSQDNKGVRAEAFF	TGTGCCAGCAGCCAAGATAATAAGGGGGTACGCGCTGAAGCTTTCTTT
-	TRBD2	TRBV6-1	TRBJ2-1	CASSLSGVPYNEQFF	TGTGCCAGCAGCCTTAGCGGGGTCCCCTACAATGAGCAGTTCTTC
-	TRBD2	TRBV4-3	TRBJ2-1	CASSQEGLAGGSEQFF	TGCGCCAGCAGCCAAGAGGGGCTAGCGGGGGGGAGCGAGCAGTTCTTC
few	TRBD2	TRBV6-5	TRBJ2-1	CASSPSGNEQFF	TGTGCCAGCAGCCCTAGCGGGAATGAGCAGTTCTTC
few	TRBD1	TRBV7-9	TRBJ2-2	CASSYAGQGVGELFF	TGTGCCAGCAGTTACGCGGGACAGGGCGTCGGGGAGCTGTTTTTT
-	TRBD2	TRBV2	TRBJ2-5	CASSELAGGQETQYF	TGTGCCAGCAGTGAGCTAGCGGGGGGCCAAGAGACCCAGTACTTC
-	-	TRBV6-2/TRBV6-3	TRBJ1-5	CASATANSNQPQHF	TGTGCCAGCGCGACGGCGAATAGCAATCAGCCCCAGCATTTT
few	-	TRBV28	TRBJ2-2	CASSPLAGELFF	TGTGCCAGCAGTCCCCTAGCCGGGGAGCTGTTTTTT
-	-	TRBV6-2/TRBV6-3	TRBJ1-2	CASSWTGSYGYTF	TGTGCCAGCAGTTGGACGGGATCTTATGGCTACACCTTC